A selection of T cell receptor beta chains follows, all from one sample in a study of T cell responses to AZD1222 COVID-19 vaccine. Assay: immunoSEQ multiplex PCR; the TCRdb copy retains only in-frame clones and omits some. The repertoire holds approximately 99,000 clones, with roughly 92% as singletons. The sequenced sample was peripheral blood, obtained 28 days after the second AZD1222 dose. Every receptor here comes from an adult who received the AZD1222 COVID-19 vaccine. CDR3s include the opening cysteine and the closing phenylalanine or tryptophan. The D gene is left open where the match is weak. Not all rows give a size; the values are once, few, many and, for expanded clones, a class.

abundance	v_gene	j_gene	d_gene	CDR3nt	CDR3aa
.	TRBV5-1	TRBJ2-3	.	TGCGCCAGCAGCTTGGGGCAGGGAGGATCAGATACGCAGTATTTT	CASSLGQGGSDTQYF
.	TRBV7-2	TRBJ2-3	TRBD2	TGTGCCAGCAGCTTAGTTGGGACTACCACAGATACGCAGTATTTT	CASSLVGTTTDTQYF
.	TRBV7-9	TRBJ2-1	TRBD2	TGTGCCAGCAGCCATACCAACCCGGGACTAGCGACTGATGAGCAGTTCTTC	CASSHTNPGLATDEQFF
.	TRBV5-1	TRBJ1-2	TRBD1	TGCGCCAGCAGCTACAGGACAGGAGACTATGGCTACACCTTC	CASSYRTGDYGYTF
.	TRBV11-2	TRBJ2-7	TRBD2	TGTGCCAGCAGCTTAGCGCTAGCGGAGATCTACGAGCAGTACTTC	CASSLALAEIYEQYF
.	TRBV19	TRBJ1-5	.	TGTGCCAGTAGAGGTTATTCAGGGCCAGGCATCAATCAGCCCCAGCATTTT	CASRGYSGPGINQPQHF
.	TRBV5-1	TRBJ1-5	.	TGCGCCAGCAGCTTGGTTCTGGGTCAGCCCCAGCATTTT	CASSLVLGQPQHF
.	TRBV2	TRBJ2-4	TRBD2	TGTGCCAGCAGCGAACCGACTAGCGGGAGACAGAACATTCAGTACTTC	CASSEPTSGRQNIQYF
.	TRBV19	TRBJ1-6	TRBD1	TGTGCCAGTAGCCCTTCCTACAGGGGGCCTCAGGATTCACCCCTCCACTTT	CASSPSYRGPQDSPLHF
.	TRBV2	TRBJ2-1	TRBD2	TGTGCCAGCAGAGAGAATAGCAGGAGCGGGGATGAGCAGTTCTTC	CASRENSRSGDEQFF
medium-sized	TRBV25-1	TRBJ2-7	TRBD1	TGTGCCAGCAGCTCCGGGACAGGGCCCCGGGAGCAGTACTTC	CASSSGTGPREQYF
once	TRBV7-2	TRBJ1-1	.	TGTGCCAGCAGTTTAAAGGGGGACACTGAAGCTTTCTTT	CASSLKGDTEAFF
.	TRBV24-1	TRBJ2-7	.	TGTGCCACCCCCCGGTTGGGGACCGCCTACGAGCAGTACTTC	CATPRLGTAYEQYF
.	TRBV30	TRBJ2-2	.	TGTGCCTGGAGTGTACAAGGAGGCGGGGAGCTGTTTTTT	CAWSVQGGGELFF
.	TRBV6-6	TRBJ1-1	TRBD1	TGTGCCAGCAGTACGGGACAGGGAACGACTGAAGCTTTCTTT	CASSTGQGTTEAFF
.	TRBV28	TRBJ2-5	.	TGTGCCAGCAGCCCCGTAGCGGTCCAAGAGACCCAGTACTTC	CASSPVAVQETQYF
.	TRBV24-1	TRBJ2-7	TRBD1	TGTGCCACCTCGGACAGGGCCCACCCGTACGAGCAGTACTTC	CATSDRAHPYEQYF
.	TRBV5-1	TRBJ2-3	TRBD2	TGCGCCAGCAGCTTGGAGCTTAGCGGGAGGTTACGCACAGATACGCAGTATTTT	CASSLELSGRLRTDTQYF
.	TRBV5-1	TRBJ2-7	.	TGCGCCAGCATGGGGGAAAGGGCGGTACAGCAGTACTTC	CASMGERAVQQYF
few	TRBV6-5	TRBJ1-1	TRBD1	TGTGCCATCCGCAGGGGGCTTTTCACTGAAGCTTTCTTT	CAIRRGLFTEAFF
.	TRBV19	TRBJ2-2	.	TGTGCCAGTAGTGACATAAACACCGGGGAGCTGTTTTTT	CASSDINTGELFF
once	TRBV18	TRBJ1-1	.	TGTGCCAGCTCACCGCCCGGCTCCATGAACACTGAAGCTTTCTTT	CASSPPGSMNTEAFF
.	TRBV19	TRBJ1-5	.	TGTGCCAGTAGTCTTGGCGGGCCCCAGCATTTT	CASSLGGPQHF
.	TRBV18	TRBJ1-6	.	TGTGTCAGCTCACCCCGGGACAAAAATTCACCCCTCCACTTT	CVSSPRDKNSPLHF
.	TRBV7-9	TRBJ1-4	.	TGTGCCAGCAGCTTAGCGAGTATCTGGGGTAATGAAAAACTGTTTTTT	CASSLASIWGNEKLFF
few	TRBV27	TRBJ1-5	.	TGTGCCAGCAGTTCTGACCTCGGAGGGAAAGGGGGCAATCAGCCCCAGCATTTT	CASSSDLGGKGGNQPQHF
few	TRBV5-1	TRBJ2-7	TRBD2	TGCGCCAGCAGCCCCGGGACTAGCGGGAGAAGCGAGCAGTACTTC	CASSPGTSGRSEQYF
.	TRBV3-1/TRBV3-2	TRBJ2-7	.	TGTGCCAGCAGCCCGCTCATGGGTGAGCAGTACTTC	CASSPLMGEQYF
.	TRBV21-1	TRBJ2-5	.	TGTGCCAGCAGCAAACCGAACCAAGAGCTCCACCAAGAGACCCAGTACTTC	CASSKPNQELHQETQYF
few	TRBV5-5	TRBJ1-6	.	TGTGCCAGCAGCTGGGGGGACCTCTCATCGAATTCACCCCTCCACTTT	CASSWGDLSSNSPLHF
.	TRBV10-1	TRBJ2-2	.	TGCGCCAGCAGCCGTGAAGCGGCCGGGGAGCTGTTTTTT	CASSREAAGELFF
.	TRBV19	TRBJ2-7	TRBD1	TGTGCCAGTAGACTATACGGACAGGGGGCCTACGAGCAGTACTTC	CASRLYGQGAYEQYF
.	TRBV2	TRBJ2-3	.	TGTGCCGGACGACTGGCGGAGGGGGGAGATACGCAGTATTTT	CAGRLAEGGDTQYF
.	TRBV29-1	TRBJ1-1	.	TGCAGCGTTGAAAAGGGGCAGGGTACCGAAGCTTTCTTT	CSVEKGQGTEAFF
.	TRBV4-1	TRBJ1-2	.	TGCGCCAGCAGCCAAGAGGGTACAGGAGCTAACTATGGCTACACCTTC	CASSQEGTGANYGYTF
.	TRBV30	TRBJ2-7	TRBD2	TGTGCCTGGAGGAGACGGTTAGGTAGCGGGGCCTACGAGCAGTACTTC	CAWRRRLGSGAYEQYF
.	TRBV19	TRBJ2-7	.	TGTGCCAGTAGTGGTGGATCGGCAGGGCAATGGTACGAGCAGTACTTC	CASSGGSAGQWYEQYF
.	TRBV7-2	TRBJ2-2	TRBD1	TGTGCCAGCAGGGCGGGACAGGGGGCAATCTCCGGGGAGCTGTTTTTT	CASRAGQGAISGELFF
.	TRBV4-3	TRBJ1-2	TRBD1	TGCGCCAGCAGCCAAGAGGGCAGGGGGGGCTATGGCTACACCTTC	CASSQEGRGGYGYTF
.	TRBV27	TRBJ2-3	TRBD1	TGTGCCAGCAGCAACAGGGGAATGTCAGATACGCAGTATTTT	CASSNRGMSDTQYF
.	TRBV19	TRBJ2-1	.	TGTGCCAGTAGTATACGGGGACTCTCGCAGAATGAGCAGTTCTTC	CASSIRGLSQNEQFF
.	TRBV9	TRBJ2-1	TRBD2	TGTGCCAGCAGCGAGGAGCTAGCGGGGTACAATGAGCAGTTCTTC	CASSEELAGYNEQFF
once	TRBV7-9	TRBJ2-7	TRBD2	TGTGCCAGCAGCCCGGGACTAGCGGGAGCCGAGCAGTACTTC	CASSPGLAGAEQYF
few	TRBV27	TRBJ1-2	.	TGTGCCAGCAGCCCGTTGGGGATTAACTATGGCTACACCTTC	CASSPLGINYGYTF
.	TRBV14	TRBJ2-5	.	TGTGCCAGCAGCCTTCTAGGGGATCCGGGGGCGAAGGAGACCCAGTACTTC	CASSLLGDPGAKETQYF
.	TRBV28	TRBJ2-7	.	TGTGCCAGCACCACCGGGGGAGCGGGCGGCCCAGGGGAGCAGTACTTC	CASTTGGAGGPGEQYF
.	TRBV7-9	TRBJ2-5	.	TGTGCCAGCAGCTTTCCGTTGGGGGTGGGACAAGAGACCCAGTACTTC	CASSFPLGVGQETQYF
few	TRBV7-9	TRBJ2-5	TRBD2	TGTGCCAGCAGTCCTAGCGGGACGACCCAAGAGACCCAGTACTTC	CASSPSGTTQETQYF
.	TRBV18	TRBJ2-7	.	TGTGCCAGCTCCCCATCCCCCTTTAGCTCCTACGAGCAGTACTTC	CASSPSPFSSYEQYF
.	TRBV11-2	TRBJ2-5	.	TGTGCCAGCAGCTACCAGGGGAAAGAGACCCAGTACTTC	CASSYQGKETQYF
.	TRBV28	TRBJ1-5	.	TGTGCCAGCAGTTTTGCCCTAGGGCATCAGCCCCAGCATTTT	CASSFALGHQPQHF